The 5 T cell receptor beta chains listed next were all sequenced from one sample in a study of blood T cell repertoires in COVID-19. Assay: immunoSEQ multiplex PCR; the TCRdb copy retains only in-frame clones and omits some. Of some 250,000 clones in the sample, 80% to 90% are singletons; the top ten hold about 12%. Input material: peripheral blood. Receptor source: a woman aged 25-40 years with COVID-19, enrolled during active disease.

The chain has TRBV5-4 and TRBJ1-1, with D maybe TRBD1 (5 bases). The CDR3 runs 12 residues. Germline V gives CDR1 SGHNT, CDR2 YYREEE (reference sequence). Between the trimmed V and J ends, which lost 2 bases and 3 bases, there was a span of 5 bases. CDR3 sequence: CASSLGDTEAFF. Written as DNA, the CDR3 is TGTGCCAGCAGCTTAGGGGACACTGAAGCTTTCTTT.

The J gene is TRBJ1-2, the V gene TRBV6-1; D gene unclear. Looked up from germline, CDR1 is MNHNS and CDR2 is SASEGT. CDR3 length: 15 amino acids. V was shortened by 3 bases and J by 4 bases, with 15 bases between the two germline ends. The CDR3 bases are TGTGCCAGCAGTGACGAGGGAATTGTGGTCTATGGCTACACCTTC. Amino acids: CASSDEGIVVYGYTF.

The V call is TRBV12-3 or TRBV12-4, the J call TRBJ2-2, with no clear D. V shed 2 bases and J shed 10 bases, with 8 bases lying between them. The CDR3 spans 12 residues. The CDR3 DNA sequence: TGTGCCAGCAGTTTACTAAGCCCGGAGCTGTTTTTT. This gives the protein CASSLLSPELFF.

CDR3 protein: CASRGQSNEKLFF. The DNA of the CDR3 is TGCGCCAGCAGGGGACAGTCCAATGAAAAACTGTTTTTT. The chain uses TRBV5-1 and TRBJ1-4, with 7 bases that match TRBD1. CDR1 is SGHRS and CDR2 is YFSETQ in the germline V gene. J lost 5 bases, V lost 5 bases, and 3 bases had no gene match. The CDR3 has 13 residues.

The sample holds one count of this clone. This sequence joins TRBV7-8 and TRBJ2-1; the D gene is possibly TRBD2 (7 bases). Germline loops: CDR1 SGHVS, CDR2 FQNEAQ. The CDR3 contains 15 residues. Trimming took 3 bases from V and 5 from J, leaving 14 bases between them. The CDR3 coding sequence is TGTGCCAGCAGCTTGCGACGGGGGGCGAACAATGAGCAGTTCTTC. The encoded protein is CASSLRRGANNEQFF.